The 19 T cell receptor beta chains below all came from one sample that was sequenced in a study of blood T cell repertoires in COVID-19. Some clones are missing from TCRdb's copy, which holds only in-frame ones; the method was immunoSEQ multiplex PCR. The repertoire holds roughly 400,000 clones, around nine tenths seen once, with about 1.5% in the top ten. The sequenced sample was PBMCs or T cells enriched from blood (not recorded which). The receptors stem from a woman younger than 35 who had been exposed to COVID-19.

The CDR3 sequence: CASSLVGAGPMYEQYF. The CDR3 coding sequence is TGTGCCAGCAGCTTAGTAGGGGCAGGCCCCATGTACGAGCAGTACTTC. This rearrangement joins TRBV7-2 to TRBJ2-7, with D tentatively TRBD1 (5 bases). The germline V gene encodes CDR1 SGHTA and CDR2 FQGNSA. The V end lost 1 base, the J end lost 4 bases, and 17 bases lay between the germline ends. This CDR3 has 16 residues.

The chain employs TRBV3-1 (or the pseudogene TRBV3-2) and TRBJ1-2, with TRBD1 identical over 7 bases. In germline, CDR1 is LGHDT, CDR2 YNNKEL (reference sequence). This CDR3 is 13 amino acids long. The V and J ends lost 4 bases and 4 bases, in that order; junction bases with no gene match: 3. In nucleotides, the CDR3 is TGTGCCAGCAGCCCGGCAGGGGGCTATGGCTACACCTTC. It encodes CASSPAGGYGYTF.

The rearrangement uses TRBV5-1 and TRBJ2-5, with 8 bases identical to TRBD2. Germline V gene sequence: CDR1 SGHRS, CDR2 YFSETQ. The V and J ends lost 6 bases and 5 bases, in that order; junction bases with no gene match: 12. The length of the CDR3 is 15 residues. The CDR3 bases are TGCGCCAGCACATTCGCGGGGGGACTAATTGAGACCCAGTACTTC. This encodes CASTFAGGLIETQYF.

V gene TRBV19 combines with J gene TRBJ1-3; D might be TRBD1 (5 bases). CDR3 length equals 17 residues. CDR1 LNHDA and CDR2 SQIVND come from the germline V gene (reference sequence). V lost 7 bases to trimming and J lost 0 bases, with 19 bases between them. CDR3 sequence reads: CASTRPRVIGSGNTIYF. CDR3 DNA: TGTGCCAGTACTAGACCCAGGGTTATCGGCTCTGGAAACACCATATATTTT.

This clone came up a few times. The CDR3 is CASSSGGWATNEKLFF. The CDR3 DNA is TGTGCCAGCAGCTCGGGAGGGTGGGCAACTAATGAAAAACTGTTTTTT. The genes are TRBV7-9 and TRBJ1-4, with unresolved D. The CDR3 covers 16 residues. Germline V lookup: CDR1 SEHNR, CDR2 FQNEAQ (reference sequence). Trimming left V 4 bases short and J 0 bases short, with 12 bases between.

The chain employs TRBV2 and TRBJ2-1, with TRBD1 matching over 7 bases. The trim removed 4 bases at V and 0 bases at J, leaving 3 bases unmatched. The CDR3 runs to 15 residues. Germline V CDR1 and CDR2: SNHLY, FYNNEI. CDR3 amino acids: CASSADRSSYNEQFF. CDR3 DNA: TGTGCCAGCAGTGCGGACAGGAGCTCCTACAATGAGCAGTTCTTC.

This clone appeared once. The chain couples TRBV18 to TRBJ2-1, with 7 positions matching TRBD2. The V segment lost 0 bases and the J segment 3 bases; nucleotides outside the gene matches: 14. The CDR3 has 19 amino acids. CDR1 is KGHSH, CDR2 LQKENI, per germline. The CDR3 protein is CASSPPLGRGSSNYNEQFF. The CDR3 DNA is TGTGCCAGCTCACCACCCCTTGGGCGGGGGAGTTCGAACTACAATGAGCAGTTCTTC.

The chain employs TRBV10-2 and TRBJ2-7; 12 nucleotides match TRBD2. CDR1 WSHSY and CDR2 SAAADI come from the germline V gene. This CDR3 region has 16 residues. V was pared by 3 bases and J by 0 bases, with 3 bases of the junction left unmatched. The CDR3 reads CASSDQTSGSSYEQYF. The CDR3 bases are TGCGCCAGCAGTGATCAGACTAGCGGGAGCTCCTACGAGCAGTACTTC.

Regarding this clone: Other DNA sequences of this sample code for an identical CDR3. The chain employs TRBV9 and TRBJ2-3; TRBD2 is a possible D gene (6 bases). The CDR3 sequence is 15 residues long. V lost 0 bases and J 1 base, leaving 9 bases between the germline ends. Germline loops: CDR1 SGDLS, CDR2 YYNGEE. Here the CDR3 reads CASSVAGGRTDTQYF. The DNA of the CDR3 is TGTGCCAGCAGCGTAGCCGGGGGACGCACAGATACGCAGTATTTT.

The CDR3 bases are TGTGCCAGTAGTACGACAGGGGGAGAAAACATTCAGTACTTC. Translated: CASSTTGGENIQYF. The chain employs TRBV19 and TRBJ2-4; TRBD1 matches 9 bases. This CDR3 contains 14 residues. Unmatched junction bases numbered 3, after V lost 4 bases and J lost 5 bases. Germline assignment: CDR1 LNHDA and CDR2 SQIVND (reference sequence).

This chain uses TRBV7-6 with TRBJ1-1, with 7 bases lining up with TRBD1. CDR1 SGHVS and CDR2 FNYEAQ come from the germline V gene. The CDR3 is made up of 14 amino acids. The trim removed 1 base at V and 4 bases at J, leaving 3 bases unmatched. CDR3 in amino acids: CASSLETGTTEAFF. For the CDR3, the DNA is TGTGCCAGCAGCTTAGAGACAGGGACCACTGAAGCTTTCTTT.

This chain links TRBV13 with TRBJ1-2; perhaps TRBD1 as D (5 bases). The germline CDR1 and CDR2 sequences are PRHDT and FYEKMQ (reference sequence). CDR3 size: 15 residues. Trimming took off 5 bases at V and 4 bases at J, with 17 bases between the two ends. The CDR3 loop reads CASSTRDSRRYGYTF. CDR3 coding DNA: TGTGCCAGCAGCACACGGGACTCCCGGCGCTATGGCTACACCTTC. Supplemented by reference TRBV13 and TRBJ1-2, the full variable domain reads AAGVIQSPRHLIKEKRETATLKCYPIPRHDTVYWYQQGPGQDPQFLISFYEKMQSDKGSIPDRFSAQQFSDYHSELNMSSLELGDSALYFCASSTRDSRRYGYTFGSGTRLTVV.

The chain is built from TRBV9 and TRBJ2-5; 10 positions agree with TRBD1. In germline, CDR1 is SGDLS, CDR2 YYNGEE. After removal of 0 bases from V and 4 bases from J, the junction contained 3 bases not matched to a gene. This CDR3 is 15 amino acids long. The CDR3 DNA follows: TGTGCCAGCAGCGTAGAGGGACAGGGGACAGAGACCCAGTACTTC. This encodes CASSVEGQGTETQYF.

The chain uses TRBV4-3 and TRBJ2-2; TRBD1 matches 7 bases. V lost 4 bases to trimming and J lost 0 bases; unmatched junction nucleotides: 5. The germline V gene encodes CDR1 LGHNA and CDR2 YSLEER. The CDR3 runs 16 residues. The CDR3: CASSRTGTANTGELFF. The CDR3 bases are TGCGCCAGCAGCCGGACCGGGACAGCGAACACCGGGGAGCTGTTTTTT.

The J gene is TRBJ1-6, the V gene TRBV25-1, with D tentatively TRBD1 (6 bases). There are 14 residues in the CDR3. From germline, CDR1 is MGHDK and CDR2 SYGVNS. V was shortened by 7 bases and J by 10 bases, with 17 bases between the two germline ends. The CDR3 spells CASKSAGEKSPLHF. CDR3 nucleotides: TGTGCCAGCAAAAGCGCAGGGGAAAAATCACCCCTCCACTTT.

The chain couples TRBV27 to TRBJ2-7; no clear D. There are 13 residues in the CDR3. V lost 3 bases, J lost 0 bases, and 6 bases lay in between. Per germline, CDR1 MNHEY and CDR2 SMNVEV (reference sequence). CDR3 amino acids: CASSLGNSYEQYF. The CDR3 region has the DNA TGTGCCAGCAGTTTGGGCAACTCCTACGAGCAGTACTTC.

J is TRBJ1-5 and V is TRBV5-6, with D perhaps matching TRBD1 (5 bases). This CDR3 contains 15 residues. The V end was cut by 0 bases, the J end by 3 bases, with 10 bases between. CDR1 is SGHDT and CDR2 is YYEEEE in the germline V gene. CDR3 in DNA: TGTGCCAGCAGCTTGGCCAGGGTGAACAATCAGCCCCAGCATTTT. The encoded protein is CASSLARVNNQPQHF.

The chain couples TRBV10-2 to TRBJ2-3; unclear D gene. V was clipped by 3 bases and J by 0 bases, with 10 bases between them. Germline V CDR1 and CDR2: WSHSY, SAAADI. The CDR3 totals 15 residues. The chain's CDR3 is CASSEQHASTDTQYF. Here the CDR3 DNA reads TGCGCCAGCAGTGAACAACATGCTAGCACAGATACGCAGTATTTT.

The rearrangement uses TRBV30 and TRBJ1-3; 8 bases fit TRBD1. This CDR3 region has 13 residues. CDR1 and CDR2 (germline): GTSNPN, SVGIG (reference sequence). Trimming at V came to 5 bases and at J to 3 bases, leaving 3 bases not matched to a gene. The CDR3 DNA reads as TGTGCCTGGTCAGGGGGCATTGGAAACACCATATATTTT. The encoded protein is CAWSGGIGNTIYF.